Listed below are T cell receptor beta chains from one sample, sequenced in a study of immune evolution from preneoplasia to lung adenocarcinoma. Assay used: immunoSEQ multiplex PCR; TCRdb lists only in-frame clones, some missing. The sample holds some 6,000 clones, roughly four fifths seen once. Sequenced sample: FFPE adjacent normal lung tissue. Receptors were obtained from a person between 65 and 80 years old with lung adenocarcinoma. The CDR3 runs from the conserved cysteine through the conserved F or W. D genes are given only for firm matches. Size is omitted from some rows. Given values are once, few, many or a class for expanded clones.

clone_size j_call v_call cdr3_length d_call cdr3_aa cdr3_nt
NA TRBJ2-7 TRBV28 15 NA CASSPLTDGVYEQYF TGTGCCAGCAGCCCTCTTACGGACGGGGTCTACGAGCAGTACTTC
NA TRBJ2-5 TRBV27 14 NA CASSSNVGVGTQYF TGTGCCAGCAGTTCCAATGTGGGGGTCGGGACCCAGTACTTC
NA TRBJ2-5 TRBV5-6 14 TRBD2 CASSLGRGAETQYF TGTGCCAGCAGCTTGGGGCGGGGGGCCGAGACCCAGTACTTC
NA TRBJ1-5 TRBV6-5 15 TRBD1 CASSRQGAVDQPQHF TGTGCCAGCAGTCGACAGGGAGCTGTAGATCAGCCCCAGCATTTT
NA TRBJ2-7 TRBV7-9 15 TRBD1 CASSLGQGAGYEQYF TGTGCCAGCAGCCTGGGACAGGGGGCTGGGTACGAGCAGTACTTC
few TRBJ1-5 TRBV19 13 NA CASKGREDQPQHF TGTGCCAGTAAGGGGCGGGAGGATCAGCCCCAGCATTTT
once TRBJ2-3 TRBV7-2 15 NA CASSLKRQSTDTQYF TGTGCCAGCAGCTTAAAACGGCAGAGCACAGATACGCAGTATTTT
medium-sized TRBJ2-7 TRBV6-5 13 NA CASSPGKGYEQYF TGTGCCAGCAGTCCCGGGAAGGGGTACGAGCAGTACTTC
NA TRBJ2-7 TRBV28 16 NA CATGGPSGQSSYEQYF TGTGCCACTGGGGGGCCTAGCGGCCAGAGCTCCTACGAGCAGTACTTC
NA TRBJ2-1 TRBV29-1 16 TRBD2 CSVESASGRFLDEQFF TGCAGCGTTGAATCGGCTAGCGGGAGATTCTTGGATGAGCAGTTCTTC
NA TRBJ1-1 TRBV19 16 NA CASSPLRAEGSTEAFF TGTGCCAGTAGTCCCCTGCGGGCCGAAGGAAGCACTGAAGCTTTCTTT
NA TRBJ2-3 TRBV5-1 14 NA CASSLEGMLDTQYF TGCGCCAGCAGCTTGGAGGGTATGCTGGATACGCAGTATTTT
NA TRBJ2-5 TRBV9 15 NA CASSRWGTYQETQYF TGTGCCAGCAGCCGGTGGGGGACCTACCAAGAGACCCAGTACTTC
NA TRBJ2-1 TRBV6-4 13 NA CASSREGGSEQFF TGTGCCAGCAGTCGGGAAGGTGGTAGTGAGCAGTTCTTC